One sample yielded the 24 T cell receptor beta chains listed below, sequenced in a study of T cell changes during pregnancy in multiple sclerosis. Profiling relied on immunoSEQ multiplex PCR, and the TCRdb table lists in-frame clones only, not all of them. Here the sample spans under 75,000 clones, around 90% being singletons. Source: peripheral blood, taken in the third trimester of pregnancy. These TCRs come from a female donor in good health, enrolled as a control in a pregnancy study.

This clone appeared a single time. The genes are TRBV6-6 and TRBJ2-5; D remains unclear. Germline CDR1 MNHNY, CDR2 SVGAGI (reference sequence). V lost 8 bases to trimming and J lost 1 base, with 11 bases between them. The CDR3 is 13 residues long. The chain's CDR3 is CASRRWAQETQYF. Written as DNA, the CDR3 is TGTGCCAGCCGCCGATGGGCCCAAGAGACCCAGTACTTC.

The chain carries TRBV7-2 and TRBJ1-6; perhaps TRBD1 as D (5 bases). This CDR3 has 14 residues. Germline assignment: CDR1 SGHTA and CDR2 FQGNSA. V was trimmed by 6 bases and J by 9 bases, leaving 15 bases between them. In nucleotides, the CDR3 is TGTGCCAGCAGTCTAGGACAAAAACTTTCACCCCTCCACTTT. This translates into CASSLGQKLSPLHF.

This chain uses TRBV5-8 with TRBJ1-2; 11 bases map to TRBD1. This CDR3 is built from 16 residues. The V gene's germline CDR1 is SGHTS and CDR2 YDEGEE. V gave up 4 bases and J gave up 4 bases; unmatched junction bases: 9. In nucleotides, the CDR3 is TGTGCCAGCAGCGTAGGACAGGGGGCTAGGAGCTATGGCTACACCTTC. This gives the protein CASSVGQGARSYGYTF.

The chain carries TRBV5-1 and TRBJ2-1; 8 bases match TRBD1. The CDR3 totals 14 residues. Trimming cost V 0 bases and J 6 bases; bases outside gene matches: 2. Germline-derived CDR1 and CDR2 are SGHRS and YFSETQ. CDR3 nucleotide sequence: TGCGCCAGCAGCTTGGGGACAGGGTTCAATGAGCAGTTCTTC. The encoded protein is CASSLGTGFNEQFF.

This clone was picked up one time. J is TRBJ2-1 and V is TRBV10-3; 11 nucleotides match TRBD2. Germline V gene data show CDR1 as ENHRY and CDR2 as SYGVKD. With V trimmed by 10 bases and J by 12 bases, 8 bases remained unmatched. CDR3 length equals 12 residues. CDR3 residues: CATGLADGWQFF. The CDR3 DNA reads as TGTGCCACGGGACTAGCGGACGGGTGGCAGTTCTTC.

The rearrangement links TRBV5-1 to TRBJ1-1, with TRBD1 identical over 7 bases. The ends lost 6 bases at V and 1 base at J; junction bases unmatched: 6. CDR3 length: 14 residues. Germline CDR1 is SGHRS and CDR2 is YFSETQ. CDR3 protein: CASKSGTANTEAFF. CDR3 coding DNA: TGCGCCAGCAAGTCTGGGACAGCGAACACTGAAGCTTTCTTT.

The chain joins TRBV7-8 to TRBJ1-2; 9 nucleotides match TRBD1. The CDR3 runs 14 residues. After removal of 4 bases from V and 6 bases from J, the junction contained 6 bases not matched to a gene. Germline V gene sequence: CDR1 SGHVS, CDR2 FQNEAQ. The CDR3 bases are TGTGCCAGCAGCTCATATACAGGGGGCAATGGCTACACCTTC. Amino acids: CASSSYTGGNGYTF. Using reference TRBV7-8 and TRBJ1-2 for the parts outside the CDR3, the full variable domain is GAGVSQSPRYKVAKRGQDVALRCDPISGHVSLFWYQQALGQGPEFLTYFQNEAQLDKSGLPSDRFFAERPEGSVSTLKIQRTQQEDSAVYLCASSSYTGGNGYTFGSGTRLTVV.

The rearrangement joins TRBV28 to TRBJ2-5; possibly TRBD2 for D (7 bases). The germline CDR1 and CDR2 sequences are MDHEN and SYDVKM. This CDR3 comprises 14 residues. Trimming removed 5 bases from V and 6 bases from J, with 16 bases in between. The CDR3 spells CASSGGGRGKTQYF. The DNA of the CDR3 is TGTGCCAGCAGTGGGGGGGGCAGGGGTAAGACCCAGTACTTC. Based on the CDR3 plus reference TRBV28 and TRBJ2-5, the full variable domain is DVKVTQSSRYLVKRTGEKVFLECVQDMDHENMFWYRQDPGLGLRLIYFSYDVKMKEKGDIPEGYSVSREKKERFSLILESASTNQTSMYLCASSGGGRGKTQYFGPGTRLLVL.

This clone appeared a single time. The chain is built from TRBV7-6 and TRBJ2-3; D ambiguous. V lost 1 base and J 6 bases, leaving 8 bases between the germline ends. The CDR3 sequence is 13 residues long. The V gene's germline CDR1 is SGHVS and CDR2 FNYEAQ. CDR3 protein: CASSLDTEDTQYF. CDR3 bases: TGTGCCAGCAGCTTAGACACGGAGGATACGCAGTATTTT.

The rearrangement links TRBV28 to TRBJ2-2, with D perhaps matching TRBD2 (5 bases). Germline V lookup: CDR1 MDHEN, CDR2 SYDVKM. V was cut by 6 bases and J by 5 bases, with 13 bases left in between. There are 14 residues in the CDR3. CDR3 coding DNA: TGTGCCAGCAGCCGGGTTTCGGGGACCGGGGAGCTGTTTTTT. It encodes CASSRVSGTGELFF.

The chain combines TRBV19 with TRBJ2-1; maybe TRBD2 (5 bases). The V gene lost 2 bases and the J gene lost 3 bases, with 14 bases spanning the gap. Germline CDR1 reads LNHDA; CDR2 reads SQIVND (reference sequence). CDR3 length: 16 amino acids. CDR3 region: CASSITSRASYNEQFF. In nucleotides, the CDR3 is TGTGCCAGTAGTATAACTTCGAGGGCCAGCTACAATGAGCAGTTCTTC.

The V and J genes are TRBV27 and TRBJ1-5; no firm D call. The V gene lost 7 bases and the J gene lost 3 bases, with 13 bases spanning the gap. CDR3 length: 14 residues. Germline V gene sequence: CDR1 MNHEY, CDR2 SMNVEV (reference sequence). The CDR3 sequence is CASKLPGFNQPQHF. Here the CDR3 DNA reads TGTGCCAGCAAATTACCCGGGTTCAATCAGCCCCAGCATTTT.

This chain links TRBV7-9 with TRBJ1-2; 9 bases fit TRBD1. CDR3 length: 12 residues. Germline V gene sequence: CDR1 SEHNR, CDR2 FQNEAQ (reference sequence). With 3 bases clipped from V and 14 bases from J, the junction kept 7 bases outside the gene matches. The CDR3 coding sequence is TGTGCCAGCAGCTTCAACAGGGGGCCGGAAACCTTC. This translates into CASSFNRGPETF.

The rearrangement joins TRBV19 to TRBJ2-5, with 8 nucleotides matching TRBD1. Unmatched junction bases numbered 5, after V lost 5 bases and J lost 6 bases. Per the germline V gene, CDR1 is LNHDA and CDR2 is SQIVND (reference sequence). The CDR3 is made up of 13 amino acids. The CDR3 loop reads CASSGGQDKTQYF. DNA for the CDR3: TGTGCCAGTAGTGGGGGACAGGACAAGACCCAGTACTTC.

V gene TRBV13 combines with J gene TRBJ2-5; D is unresolved. Germline CDR1 reads PRHDT; CDR2 reads FYEKMQ (reference sequence). This CDR3 comprises 14 residues. V dropped 5 bases and J dropped 4 bases, with 14 bases sitting between them. The CDR3 nucleotides are TGTGCCAGCAGCCCCCGTGGTAGCCCAGAGACCCAGTACTTC. It specifies CASSPRGSPETQYF.

This sequence joins TRBV5-6 and TRBJ2-5, with 7 bases identical to TRBD1. V dropped 0 bases and J dropped 3; count of bases not matched to a gene: 8. The CDR3 totals 16 residues. Germline CDR1 reads SGHDT; CDR2 reads YYEEEE. The CDR3 DNA reads as TGTGCCAGCAGCTTGGCCGAGGCCGGGACAGAAGAGACCCAGTACTTC. Amino acids: CASSLAEAGTEETQYF.

V usage is TRBV11-2 and J usage is TRBJ1-5, with 7 bases that match TRBD1. There are 17 residues in the CDR3. Losses at the gene ends were 5 bases for V and 2 bases for J; bases not matched to a gene: 12. Germline CDR1 reads SGHAT; CDR2 reads FQNNGV. For the CDR3, the DNA is TGTGCCAGCAGCCCTTGGGGACAGCCTCCCTGCAATCAGCCCCAGCATTTT. It is translated as CASSPWGQPPCNQPQHF. Full variable domain (outside the CDR3, taken from reference TRBV11-2 and TRBJ1-5): EAGVAQSPRYKIIEKRQSVAFWCNPISGHATLYWYQQILGQGPKLLIQFQNNGVVDDSQLPKDRFSAERLKGVDSTLKIQPAKLEDSAVYLCASSPWGQPPCNQPQHFGDGTRLSIL.

This clone counts as medium-sized. This chain connects TRBV28 to TRBJ2-5; TRBD1 agrees at 9 bases. This CDR3 contains 15 residues. With 4 bases clipped from V and 5 bases from J, the junction kept 8 bases outside the gene matches. The germline CDR1 and CDR2 sequences are MDHEN and SYDVKM. Written as DNA, the CDR3 is TGTGCCAGCAGTTCCATACAGGGGGCTCAGGAGACCCAGTACTTC. Amino acids: CASSSIQGAQETQYF.

This clone was detected a few times. The rearrangement joins TRBV9 to TRBJ1-3; D remains unclear. CDR3 length equals 17 residues. Trimming took 4 bases from V and 0 from J, leaving 17 bases between them. Germline V lookup: CDR1 SGDLS, CDR2 YYNGEE. The CDR3 loop is CASSQTSGLLSGNTIYF. CDR3 DNA: TGTGCCAGCAGCCAAACATCGGGGTTACTCTCTGGAAACACCATATATTTT.

The chain combines TRBV7-2 with TRBJ2-1; 7 bases agree with TRBD2. After removal of 1 base from V and 3 bases from J, the junction contained 3 bases not matched to a gene. Germline V gene lookup returns CDR1 SGHTA and CDR2 FQGNSA. The CDR3 contains 15 residues. CDR3 in amino acids: CASSLGGGLYNEQFF. CDR3 in DNA: TGTGCCAGCAGCTTAGGGGGGGGACTCTACAATGAGCAGTTCTTC.

This clone was counted only a few times. In nucleotides, the CDR3 is TGCGCCAGCAGCCAAGATCACGAAGGGGGCGGTTCACCCCTCCACTTT. It is translated as CASSQDHEGGGSPLHF. The V call is TRBV4-3, the J call TRBJ1-6, with 7 bases that match TRBD1. V lost 0 bases, J lost 9 bases, and 8 bases stayed unmatched. CDR3 size: 16 residues. Per germline, CDR1 LGHNA and CDR2 YSLEER.

V and J are TRBV4-3 and TRBJ1-1; D uncertain. The V gene lost 1 base and the J gene lost 4 bases, with 13 bases spanning the gap. Germline loops: CDR1 LGHNA, CDR2 YSLEER. The CDR3 is 15 residues long. The CDR3: CASSQGPTEGTEAFF. DNA of the CDR3: TGCGCCAGCAGCCAAGGACCGACCGAGGGCACTGAAGCTTTCTTT.

The rearrangement uses TRBV6-4 and TRBJ2-7, with D possibly being TRBD2 (6 bases). The CDR3 length is 13 residues. Germline values: CDR1 MRHNA, CDR2 SNTAGT. V was cut by 3 bases and J by 6 bases, with 12 bases left in between. The CDR3 nucleotides read TGTGCCAGCAGTGAGGAGGAGGGGAGCGAGCAGTACTTC. This codes for CASSEEEGSEQYF.

The gene calls are TRBV28 and TRBJ2-7; D may be TRBD1 (6 bases). The CDR3 extends over 13 amino acids. Per the germline V gene, CDR1 is MDHEN and CDR2 is SYDVKM. V was trimmed by 6 bases and J by 3 bases, leaving 12 bases between them. The CDR3 is CASRTGHYYEQYF. The DNA for the CDR3 is TGTGCCAGCAGGACGGGACACTACTACGAGCAGTACTTC.